This T cell receptor beta chain was found in a study of vaccination and CD4 T cells after COVID-19. As for the study in general: The stimulating agents, overlapping spike peptides, came from SARS-CoV-2, HCoV-NL63, HCoV-OC43 and HCoV-229E.

The Oncomine TCR Beta short-read assay was applied to DNA of cultured CD4+ T cells. A single record per CDR3 protein comes from TCRdb applying MiXCR to the PCR reads. Of around 3,300 distinct CDR3 sequences in the sample, roughly three quarters were seen once. As to this clonotype: Its antigen is still unknown.

As for treatment: approximately nine-day PBMC culture with coronavirus spike peptide pools or control peptides (ViraFEST assay). Peptide-pool expansion of antigen-specific T cells preceded TCR sequencing in ViraFEST. The CDR3 is 15 residues long. In germline, CDR1 is SGHRS, CDR2 YFSETQ. Unmatched junction bases numbered 5, after V lost 1 base and J lost 3 bases. This TCR came from a human donor who had recovered from COVID-19. The sample consisted of CD4+ T cells from blood, cultured in vitro. V gene TRBV5-1 combines with J gene TRBJ1-2, with 8 bases lining up with TRBD1. Here the CDR3 DNA reads TGCGCCAGCAGCTTGTCAGGGGGCGAGTACTATGGCTACACCTTC. This gives the protein CASSLSGGEYYGYTF.